Ten or more counts support the clone carrying this T cell receptor beta chain. As yet, its antigen is unknown. This record belongs to a study of T cells in Graves' hyperthyroidism and ophthalmopathy. General study points: In blood, most of the thyroid clonotypes expanded above 0.001 were also present. A model using 13 V-J features told ophthalmopathy apart from stable hyperthyroidism.

Diagnosis of hyperthyroidism was new in patients aged 18 to 65, and its duration was under 2 months. It was 8 to 10 ml of fresh peripheral blood that supplied the PBMCs. Researchers amplified the TCR beta CDR3 regions from RNA transcripts. The study used the HTBI primer set for a first-round RT-PCR of the TCR CDR3. Using its own MiXCR run on the multiplex PCR reads, TCRdb lists one record per CDR3 protein. The table includes hundreds of thousands of distinct CDR3 sequences, around 15% detected once. V dropped 3 bases and J dropped 1 base, with 9 bases sitting between them. The CDR3 has 14 residues. Germline values: CDR1 KGHSH, CDR2 LQKENI.

The sample consisted of blood. This rearrangement joins TRBV18 to TRBJ2-5; D remains unclear. The receptor was isolated from a woman younger than 30 with Graves' hyperthyroidism. CDR3 nucleotides: TGTGCCAGCTCACCTGAGCGAGCCCAAGAGACCCAGTACTTC. Its protein product is CASSPERAQETQYF.